These 6 T cell receptor beta chains originate from one sample sequenced in a study of blood T cell repertoires in COVID-19. Profiled with immunoSEQ multiplex PCR; TCRdb holds only in-frame clones, not every one. The table lists about 260,000 clones, around 84% of them singletons, with about 1.5% in the top ten. The sequenced sample consisted of peripheral blood. The receptors here all came from a woman aged 35 to 49 who had recovered from COVID-19.

The chain carries TRBV5-5 and TRBJ1-2; D is unclear. Trimming cost V 2 bases and J 1 base, with 9 bases left between them. The CDR3 contains 14 residues. From germline, CDR1 is SGHKS and CDR2 YYEKEE (reference sequence). This CDR3 reads CASSFLSVNYGYTF. In nucleotides, the CDR3 is TGTGCCAGCAGCTTCCTTTCAGTTAACTATGGCTACACCTTC.

This chain uses TRBV4-2 with TRBJ2-2, with TRBD1 identical over 8 bases. Trimming cost V 4 bases and J 0 bases; bases outside gene matches: 7. The germline V gene has CDR1 LGHNA and CDR2 YNFKEQ. The CDR3 consists of 17 residues. CDR3 bases: TGTGCCAGCAGCCCAGCACAGGGGGATTCGAACACCGGGGAGCTGTTTTTT. It encodes CASSPAQGDSNTGELFF.

There are a few counts of this clone. This chain joins TRBV3-1 (or the pseudogene TRBV3-2) and TRBJ1-1, with TRBD1 as a possible D gene (5 bases). The V gene's germline CDR1 is LGHDT and CDR2 YNNKEL (reference sequence). The CDR3 has 14 residues. The ends were cut back, 4 bases at V and 2 bases at J, with 11 bases in the middle. CDR3 sequence reads: CASSLVTGNTEAFF. Written as DNA, the CDR3 is TGTGCCAGCAGCCTCGTAACAGGCAACACTGAAGCTTTCTTT.

The CDR3 DNA reads as TGTGCCTGGAGTCCAGGGGTTACCACTGAAGCTTTCTTT. As protein: CAWSPGVTTEAFF. This chain joins TRBV30 and TRBJ1-1; the D gene is possibly TRBD1 (6 bases). The germline V gene encodes CDR1 GTSNPN and CDR2 SVGIG (reference sequence). The CDR3 loop spans 13 amino acids. Trimming cost V 2 bases and J 4 bases, with 11 bases left between them.

The chain employs TRBV11-2 and TRBJ2-5, with D tentatively TRBD2 (6 bases). In germline, CDR1 is SGHAT, CDR2 FQNNGV. V was pared by 2 bases and J by 1 base, with 8 bases between. The CDR3 runs to 14 residues. The CDR3 coding sequence is TGTGCCAGCAGCTTAAGGGACTCCCAAGAGACCCAGTACTTC. Its protein product is CASSLRDSQETQYF.

The V and J genes are TRBV9 and TRBJ2-7; 12 bases align to TRBD1. After removal of 0 bases from V and 1 base from J, the junction contained 5 bases not matched to a gene. Germline CDR1 is SGDLS and CDR2 is YYNGEE. This CDR3 is built from 17 residues. The CDR3 nucleotides read TGTGCCAGCAGCGTAGCTGGGACAGGGGGCTGGTCCTACGAGCAGTACTTC. It translates to CASSVAGTGGWSYEQYF.